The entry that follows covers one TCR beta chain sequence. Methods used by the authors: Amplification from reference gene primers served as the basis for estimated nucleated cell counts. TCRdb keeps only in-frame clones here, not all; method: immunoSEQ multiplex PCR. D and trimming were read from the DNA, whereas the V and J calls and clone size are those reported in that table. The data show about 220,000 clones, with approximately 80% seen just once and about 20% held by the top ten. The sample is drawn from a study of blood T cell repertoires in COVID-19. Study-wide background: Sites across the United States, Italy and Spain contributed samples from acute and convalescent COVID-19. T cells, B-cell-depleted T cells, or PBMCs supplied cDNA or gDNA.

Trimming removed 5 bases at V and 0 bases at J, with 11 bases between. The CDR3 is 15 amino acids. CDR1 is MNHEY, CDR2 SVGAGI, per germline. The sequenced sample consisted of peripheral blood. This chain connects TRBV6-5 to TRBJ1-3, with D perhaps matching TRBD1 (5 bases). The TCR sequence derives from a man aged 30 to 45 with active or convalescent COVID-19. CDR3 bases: TGTGCCAGCAGTATGGAGACAGCCTCTGGAAACACCATATATTTT. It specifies CASSMETASGNTIYF.